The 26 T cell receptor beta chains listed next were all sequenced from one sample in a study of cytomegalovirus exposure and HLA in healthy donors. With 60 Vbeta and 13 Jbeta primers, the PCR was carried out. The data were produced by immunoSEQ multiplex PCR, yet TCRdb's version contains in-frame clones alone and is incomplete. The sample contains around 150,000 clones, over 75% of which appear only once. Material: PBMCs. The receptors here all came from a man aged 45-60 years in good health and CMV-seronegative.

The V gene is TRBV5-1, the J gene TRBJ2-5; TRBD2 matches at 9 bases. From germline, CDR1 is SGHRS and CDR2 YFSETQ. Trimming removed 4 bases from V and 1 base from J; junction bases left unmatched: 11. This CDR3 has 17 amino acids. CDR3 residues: CASSRGAGLALQETQYF. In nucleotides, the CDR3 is TGCGCCAGCAGCCGGGGGGCGGGACTAGCCCTCCAAGAGACCCAGTACTTC.

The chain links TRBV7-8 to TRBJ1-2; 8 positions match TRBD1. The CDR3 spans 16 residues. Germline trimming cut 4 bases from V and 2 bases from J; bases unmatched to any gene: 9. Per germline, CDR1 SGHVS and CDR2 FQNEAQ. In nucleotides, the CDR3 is TGTGCCAGCAGCTCGGCCGGACAGGGAAGAAACTATGGCTACACCTTC. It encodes CASSSAGQGRNYGYTF.

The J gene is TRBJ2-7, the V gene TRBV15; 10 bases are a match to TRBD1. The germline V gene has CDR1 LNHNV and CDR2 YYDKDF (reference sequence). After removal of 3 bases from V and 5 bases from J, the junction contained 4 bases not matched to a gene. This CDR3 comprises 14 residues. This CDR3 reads CATSRVGQGNEQYF. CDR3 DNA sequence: TGTGCCACCAGCAGGGTGGGACAGGGGAACGAGCAGTACTTC. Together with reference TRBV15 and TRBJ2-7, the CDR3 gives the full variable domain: DAMVIQNPRYQVTQFGKPVTLSCSQTLNHNVMYWYQQKSSQAPKLLFHYYDKDFNNEADTPDNFQSRRPNTSFCFLDIRSPGLGDTAMYLCATSRVGQGNEQYFGPGTRLTVT.

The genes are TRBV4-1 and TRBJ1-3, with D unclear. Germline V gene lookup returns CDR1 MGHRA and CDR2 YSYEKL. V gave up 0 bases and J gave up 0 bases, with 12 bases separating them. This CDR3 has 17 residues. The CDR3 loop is CASSQDSTRSSGNTIYF. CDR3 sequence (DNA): TGCGCCAGCAGCCAAGATTCTACCCGGAGCTCTGGAAACACCATATATTTT.

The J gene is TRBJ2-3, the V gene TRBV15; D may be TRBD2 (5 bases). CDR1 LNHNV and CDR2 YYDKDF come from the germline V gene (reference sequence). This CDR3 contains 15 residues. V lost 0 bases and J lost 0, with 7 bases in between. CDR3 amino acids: CATSRDGGSTDTQYF. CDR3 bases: TGTGCCACCAGCAGAGACGGCGGGAGCACAGATACGCAGTATTTT.

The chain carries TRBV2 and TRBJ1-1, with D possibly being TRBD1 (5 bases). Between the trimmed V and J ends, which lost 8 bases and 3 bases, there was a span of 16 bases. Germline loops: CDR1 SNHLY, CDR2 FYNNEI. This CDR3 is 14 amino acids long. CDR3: CASVTGGRDTEAFF. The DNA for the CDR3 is TGTGCCAGCGTAACCGGGGGTCGCGACACTGAAGCTTTCTTT.

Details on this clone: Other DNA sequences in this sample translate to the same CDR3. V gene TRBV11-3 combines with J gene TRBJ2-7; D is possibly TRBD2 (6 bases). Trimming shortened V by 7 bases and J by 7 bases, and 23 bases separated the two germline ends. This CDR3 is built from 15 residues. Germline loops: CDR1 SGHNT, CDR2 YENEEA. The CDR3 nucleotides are TGTGCCAGCACCACCGGGACCGCCACACGGGGGGAGCAGTACTTC. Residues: CASTTGTATRGEQYF.

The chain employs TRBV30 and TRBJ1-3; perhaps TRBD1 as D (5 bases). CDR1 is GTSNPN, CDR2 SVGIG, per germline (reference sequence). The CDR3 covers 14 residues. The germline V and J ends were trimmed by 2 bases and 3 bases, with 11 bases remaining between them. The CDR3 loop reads CAWSLGGDGNTIYF. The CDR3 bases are TGTGCCTGGAGTCTGGGGGGAGATGGAAACACCATATATTTT. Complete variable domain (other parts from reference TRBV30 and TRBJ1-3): SQTIHQWPATLVQPVGSPLSLECTVEGTSNPNLYWYRQAAGRGLQLLFYSVGIGQISSEVPQNLSASRPQDRQFILSSKKLLLSDSGFYLCAWSLGGDGNTIYFGEGSWLTVV.

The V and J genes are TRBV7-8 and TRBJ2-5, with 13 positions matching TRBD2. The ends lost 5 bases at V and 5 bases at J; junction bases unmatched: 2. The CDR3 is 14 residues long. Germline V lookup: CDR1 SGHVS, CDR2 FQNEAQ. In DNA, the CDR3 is TGTGCCAGCAGCGCACTAGCGGGAGGGGAGACCCAGTACTTC. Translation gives CASSALAGGETQYF.

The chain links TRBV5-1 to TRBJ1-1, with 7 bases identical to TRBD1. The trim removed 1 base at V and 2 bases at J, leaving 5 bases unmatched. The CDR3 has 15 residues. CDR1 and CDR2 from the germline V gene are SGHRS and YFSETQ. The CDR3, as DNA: TGCGCCAGCAGCTTGCGGGCAGGGGGTAACACTGAAGCTTTCTTT. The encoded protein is CASSLRAGGNTEAFF. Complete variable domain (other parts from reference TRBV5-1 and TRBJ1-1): KAGVTQTPRYLIKTRGQQVTLSCSPISGHRSVSWYQQTPGQGLQFLFEYFSETQRNKGNFPGRFSGRQFSNSRSEMNVSTLELGDSALYLCASSLRAGGNTEAFFGQGTRLTVV.

CDR3 in amino acids: CASRRDNPGIQYF. The CDR3 DNA reads TGTGCCAGCAGACGTGATAATCCGGGGATTCAGTACTTC. The chain has TRBV28 and TRBJ2-4, with a tentative D call TRBD2 (5 bases). V lost 6 bases and J lost 10, with 16 bases in between. This CDR3 region has 13 residues. The germline V gene encodes CDR1 MDHEN and CDR2 SYDVKM.

For the CDR3, the DNA is TGTGCCAGCAGTTTAAGCAGGCTTAATCAGCCCCAGCATTTT. This sequence encodes CASSLSRLNQPQHF. V usage is TRBV28 and J usage is TRBJ1-5; unclear D gene. This CDR3 is 14 amino acids long. V dropped 2 bases and J dropped 4 bases, with 9 bases sitting between them. CDR1 MDHEN and CDR2 SYDVKM come from the germline V gene.

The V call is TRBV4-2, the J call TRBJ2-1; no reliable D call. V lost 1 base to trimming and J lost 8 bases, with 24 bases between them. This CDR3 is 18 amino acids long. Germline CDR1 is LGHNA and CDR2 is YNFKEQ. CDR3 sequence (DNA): TGTGCCAGCAGCCAAGCCGCCACCCGGTCATCTGGTCGCGATGAGCAGTTCTTC. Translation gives CASSQAATRSSGRDEQFF.

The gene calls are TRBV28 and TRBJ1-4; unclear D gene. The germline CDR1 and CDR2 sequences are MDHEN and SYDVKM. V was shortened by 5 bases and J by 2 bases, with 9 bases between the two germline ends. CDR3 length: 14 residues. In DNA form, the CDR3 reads TGTGCCAGCAGTCCCCCAGGCACTAATGAAAAACTGTTTTTT. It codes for CASSPPGTNEKLFF.

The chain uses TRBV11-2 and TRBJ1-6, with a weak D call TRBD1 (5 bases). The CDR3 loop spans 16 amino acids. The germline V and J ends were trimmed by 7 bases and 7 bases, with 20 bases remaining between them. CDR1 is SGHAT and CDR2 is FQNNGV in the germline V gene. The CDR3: CASTQGSGTRNSPLHF. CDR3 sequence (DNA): TGTGCCAGCACCCAGGGTAGCGGGACGAGAAATTCACCCCTCCACTTT.

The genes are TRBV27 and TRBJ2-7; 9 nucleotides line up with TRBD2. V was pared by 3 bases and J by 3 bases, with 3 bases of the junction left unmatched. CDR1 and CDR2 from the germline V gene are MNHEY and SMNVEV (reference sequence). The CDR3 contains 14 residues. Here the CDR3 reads CASSLGAGGYEQYF. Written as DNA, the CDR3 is TGTGCCAGCAGTTTGGGAGCGGGAGGCTACGAGCAGTACTTC.

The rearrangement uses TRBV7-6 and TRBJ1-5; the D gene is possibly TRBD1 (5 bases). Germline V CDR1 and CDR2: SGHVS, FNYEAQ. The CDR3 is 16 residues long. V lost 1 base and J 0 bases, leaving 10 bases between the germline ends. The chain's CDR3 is CASSLEHRYSNQPQHF. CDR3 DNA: TGTGCCAGCAGCTTAGAGCACAGGTATAGCAATCAGCCCCAGCATTTT.

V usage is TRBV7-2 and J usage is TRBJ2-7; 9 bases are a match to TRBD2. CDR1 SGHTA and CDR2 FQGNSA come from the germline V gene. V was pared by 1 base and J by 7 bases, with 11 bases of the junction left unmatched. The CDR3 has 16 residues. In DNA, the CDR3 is TGTGCCAGCAGCTTAGGGGCTAGCGGGGTTTACAAGGAGCAGTACTTC. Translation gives CASSLGASGVYKEQYF.

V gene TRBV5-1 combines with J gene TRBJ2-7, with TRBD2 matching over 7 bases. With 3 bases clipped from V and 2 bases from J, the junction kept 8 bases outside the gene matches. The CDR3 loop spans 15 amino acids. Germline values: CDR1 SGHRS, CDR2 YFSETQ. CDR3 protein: CASSWEAGRTYEQYF. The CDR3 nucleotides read TGCGCCAGCAGCTGGGAAGCGGGGCGAACCTACGAGCAGTACTTC. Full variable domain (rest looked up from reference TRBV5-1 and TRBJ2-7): KAGVTQTPRYLIKTRGQQVTLSCSPISGHRSVSWYQQTPGQGLQFLFEYFSETQRNKGNFPGRFSGRQFSNSRSEMNVSTLELGDSALYLCASSWEAGRTYEQYFGPGTRLTVT.

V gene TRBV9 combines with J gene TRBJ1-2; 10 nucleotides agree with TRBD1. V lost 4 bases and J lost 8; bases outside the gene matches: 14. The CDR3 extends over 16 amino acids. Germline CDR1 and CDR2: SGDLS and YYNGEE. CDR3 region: CASSPTPGTGADGYTF. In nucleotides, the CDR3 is TGTGCCAGCAGCCCCACCCCCGGGACAGGGGCGGACGGCTACACCTTC.

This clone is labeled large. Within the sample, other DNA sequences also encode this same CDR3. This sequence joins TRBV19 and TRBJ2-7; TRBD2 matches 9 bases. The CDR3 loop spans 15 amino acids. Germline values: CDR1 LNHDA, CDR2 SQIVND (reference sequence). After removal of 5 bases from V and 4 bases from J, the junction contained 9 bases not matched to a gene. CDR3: CASSPGAGGSYEQYF. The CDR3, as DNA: TGTGCCAGTAGTCCGGGAGCGGGAGGATCTTACGAGCAGTACTTC.

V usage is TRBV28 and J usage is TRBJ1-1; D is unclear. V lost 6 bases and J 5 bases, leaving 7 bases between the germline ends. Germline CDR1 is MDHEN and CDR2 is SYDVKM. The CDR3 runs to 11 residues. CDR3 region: CASRGDTEAFF. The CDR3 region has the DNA TGTGCCAGCAGGGGAGATACTGAAGCTTTCTTT.

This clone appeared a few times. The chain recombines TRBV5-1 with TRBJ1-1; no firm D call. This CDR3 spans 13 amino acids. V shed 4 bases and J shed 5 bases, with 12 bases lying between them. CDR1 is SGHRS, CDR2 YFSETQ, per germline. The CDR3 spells CASSRMAGTEAFF. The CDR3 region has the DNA TGCGCCAGCAGCAGGATGGCAGGAACTGAAGCTTTCTTT. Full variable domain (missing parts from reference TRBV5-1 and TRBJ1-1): KAGVTQTPRYLIKTRGQQVTLSCSPISGHRSVSWYQQTPGQGLQFLFEYFSETQRNKGNFPGRFSGRQFSNSRSEMNVSTLELGDSALYLCASSRMAGTEAFFGQGTRLTVV.

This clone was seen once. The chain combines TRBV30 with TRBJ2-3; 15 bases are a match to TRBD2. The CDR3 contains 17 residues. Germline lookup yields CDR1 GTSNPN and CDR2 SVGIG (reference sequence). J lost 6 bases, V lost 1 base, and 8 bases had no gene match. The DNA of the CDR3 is TGTGCCTGGAGTGCCCGAGGACTAGCGGGGGGGCGTGATACGCAGTATTTT. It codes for CAWSARGLAGGRDTQYF.

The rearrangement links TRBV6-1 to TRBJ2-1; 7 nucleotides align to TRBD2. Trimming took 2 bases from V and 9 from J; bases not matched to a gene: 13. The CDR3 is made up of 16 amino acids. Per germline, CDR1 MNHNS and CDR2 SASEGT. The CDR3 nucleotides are TGTGCCAGCAGTGAACGGGTGGGGGGAGGGCCCGGTGAGCAGTTCTTC. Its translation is CASSERVGGGPGEQFF.

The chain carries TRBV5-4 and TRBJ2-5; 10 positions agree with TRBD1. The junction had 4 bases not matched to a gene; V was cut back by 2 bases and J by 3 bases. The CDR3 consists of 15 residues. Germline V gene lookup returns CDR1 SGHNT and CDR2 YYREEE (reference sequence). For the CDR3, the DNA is TGTGCCAGCAGCTTCCCGACAGGGGGCGAAGAGACCCAGTACTTC. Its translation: CASSFPTGGEETQYF.